Presented here are 9 T cell receptor beta chains from one specimen sequenced in a study of shared T cell receptors in the human thymus. Only in-frame clones appear in the TCRdb table, and some are missing; sequencing was by immunoSEQ multiplex PCR. The sample has approximately 580,000 clones, 78% seen once. These data also formed part of another study, on human thymus T cells.

The sample comprised thymocytes. The receptors here all came from a boy less than two years old with a congenital heart defect.

The V and J genes are TRBV6-1 and TRBJ2-1; 11 positions match TRBD2. Trimming at V came to 4 bases and at J to 6 bases, leaving 11 bases not matched to a gene. Germline loops: CDR1 MNHNS, CDR2 SASEGT. The CDR3 sequence is 17 residues long. The CDR3 loop reads CASSVPSGRIRSNEQFF. The CDR3 DNA reads as TGTGCCAGCAGTGTCCCTAGCGGGAGGATTCGCTCCAATGAGCAGTTCTTC.

The chain joins TRBV30 to TRBJ2-5, with D maybe TRBD1 (6 bases). The V gene lost 1 base and the J gene lost 2 bases, with 8 bases spanning the gap. The germline CDR1 and CDR2 sequences are GTSNPN and SVGIG (reference sequence). This CDR3 region has 13 residues. The CDR3 here is CAWSDGQQETQYF. CDR3 DNA sequence: TGTGCCTGGAGTGATGGACAGCAAGAGACCCAGTACTTC.

The V gene is TRBV7-2, the J gene TRBJ2-1; D is unresolved. The CDR3 consists of 13 residues. Trimming took off 0 bases at V and 7 bases at J, with 7 bases between the two ends. The germline V gene has CDR1 SGHTA and CDR2 FQGNSA. The CDR3 region is CASSLAGDNEQFF. As DNA, the CDR3 is TGTGCCAGCAGCTTAGCAGGAGATAATGAGCAGTTCTTC. The full variable domain, with the rest looked up from reference TRBV7-2 and TRBJ2-1, is GAGVSQSPSNKVTEKGKDVELRCDPISGHTALYWYRQSLGQGLEFLIYFQGNSAPDKSGLPSDRFSAERTGGSVSTLTIQRTQQEDSAVYLCASSLAGDNEQFFGPGTRLTVL.

The rearrangement uses TRBV15 and TRBJ2-5; 9 bases are shared with TRBD1. V shed 3 bases and J 2 bases; nucleotides not matched to a gene: 10. The CDR3 is 17 residues long. Germline-derived CDR1 and CDR2 are LNHNV and YYDKDF (reference sequence). This CDR3 reads CATSSPLPGTGQETQYF. In DNA form, the CDR3 reads TGTGCCACCAGCAGTCCCCTCCCCGGGACAGGGCAAGAGACCCAGTACTTC. Using reference TRBV15 and TRBJ2-5 for the parts outside the CDR3, the full variable domain is DAMVIQNPRYQVTQFGKPVTLSCSQTLNHNVMYWYQQKSSQAPKLLFHYYDKDFNNEADTPDNFQSRRPNTSFCFLDIRSPGLGDTAMYLCATSSPLPGTGQETQYFGPGTRLLVL.

V and J are TRBV6-1 and TRBJ1-5; TRBD1 aligns across 12 bases. CDR1 and CDR2 (germline): MNHNS, SASEGT. The ends lost 3 bases at V and 7 bases at J; junction bases unmatched: 1. The CDR3 is 14 residues long. The CDR3 is CASSEGTGGQPQHF. CDR3 sequence (DNA): TGTGCCAGCAGTGAGGGGACAGGGGGCCAGCCCCAGCATTTT.

The chain is built from TRBV7-6 and TRBJ2-7, with 10 bases aligning to TRBD2. Trimming took 5 bases from V and 4 from J; bases not matched to a gene: 5. CDR3 size: 14 residues. Germline V CDR1 and CDR2: SGHVS, FNYEAQ. The CDR3: CASSPQREGYEQYF. The DNA of the CDR3 is TGTGCCAGCAGCCCGCAGCGGGAGGGGTACGAGCAGTACTTC.

This clone has just a few counts. J is TRBJ2-7 and V is TRBV11-2; 7 nucleotides match TRBD2. Germline V gene lookup returns CDR1 SGHAT and CDR2 FQNNGV. The V gene end was trimmed by 6 bases and the J gene end by 5 bases; junction bases not matched to a gene: 16. CDR3 length: 16 amino acids. CDR3 residues: CASRPWTGGIVHEQYF. In DNA, the CDR3 is TGTGCCAGCAGACCATGGACGGGGGGTATCGTCCACGAGCAGTACTTC.

This chain connects TRBV10-3 to TRBJ1-1, with 7 nucleotides matching TRBD1. The V gene end was trimmed by 9 bases and the J gene end by 0 bases; junction bases not matched to a gene: 4. Germline V gene sequence: CDR1 ENHRY, CDR2 SYGVKD. The CDR3 spans 13 residues. In DNA form, the CDR3 reads TGTGCCATACGACAGGGAATGAACACTGAAGCTTTCTTT. Protein: CAIRQGMNTEAFF.

The J gene is TRBJ2-2, the V gene TRBV2, with 11 bases that match TRBD2. Germline V gene data show CDR1 as SNHLY and CDR2 as FYNNEI. J lost 3 bases, V lost 1 base, and 4 bases had no gene match. The CDR3 is 17 residues long. CDR3 protein: CASSEVAGGGYTGELFF. CDR3 DNA sequence: TGTGCCAGCAGTGAAGTAGCGGGAGGGGGCTACACCGGGGAGCTGTTTTTT.